These 9 T cell receptor beta chains were sequenced from one sample in a study of control samples from healthy donors and cancer patients. The protocol was immunoSEQ multiplex PCR, while the TCRdb copy is restricted to in-frame clones and leaves out a portion. The sample lists around 130,000 clones, around 87% occurring once. The sequencing input was blood. The receptors derive from a man in his thirties or forties in good health.

The chain joins TRBV10-2 to TRBJ2-1; TRBD2 might be the D (6 bases). The CDR3 sequence is 12 residues long. Trimming stripped 7 bases from V and 8 bases from J, with 12 bases between. CDR1 is WSHSY, CDR2 SAAADI, per germline. CDR3 coding DNA: TGCGCCAGCACCTTTGGAGGGGATGAGCAGTTCTTC. Encoded protein: CASTFGGDEQFF.

The rearrangement uses TRBV10-3 and TRBJ1-1, with unresolved D. CDR3 length: 11 amino acids. CDR1 ENHRY and CDR2 SYGVKD come from the germline V gene. V was cut by 4 bases and J by 1 base, with 1 base left in between. The CDR3: CAISANTEAFF. The CDR3 DNA follows: TGTGCCATCAGTGCGAACACTGAAGCTTTCTTT.

The chain links TRBV9 to TRBJ2-7, with no clear D. The CDR3 contains 11 residues. V gave up 4 bases and J gave up 3 bases, with 5 bases separating them. The germline V gene has CDR1 SGDLS and CDR2 YYNGEE. CDR3 sequence: CASSSLYEQYF. The CDR3 DNA follows: TGTGCCAGCAGCTCCCTCTACGAGCAGTACTTC.

The chain is built from TRBV5-5 and TRBJ2-7, with a possible D match to TRBD1 (6 bases). Germline V gives CDR1 SGHKS, CDR2 YYEKEE (reference sequence). CDR3 size: 14 residues. V was cut by 0 bases and J by 2 bases, with 9 bases left in between. The CDR3 protein is CASSLAQGTYEQYF. DNA for the CDR3: TGTGCCAGCAGCTTGGCCCAGGGGACCTACGAGCAGTACTTC.

The chain links TRBV27 to TRBJ1-2, with a weak D call TRBD1 (5 bases). Trimming took 4 bases from V and 6 from J, leaving 15 bases between them. Germline V gene data show CDR1 as MNHEY and CDR2 as SMNVEV (reference sequence). CDR3 size: 14 residues. The CDR3 DNA is TGTGCCAGCAGTTCCCTGAGCCTAGGGGATGGCTACACCTTC. Translating gives CASSSLSLGDGYTF.

The rearrangement links TRBV5-1 to TRBJ2-2; 9 positions match TRBD2. The germline gives CDR1 SGHRS, CDR2 YFSETQ. This CDR3 spans 17 amino acids. After removal of 4 bases from V and 5 bases from J, the junction contained 12 bases not matched to a gene. CDR3: CASSRIAGAGGTGELFF. CDR3 sequence (DNA): TGCGCCAGCAGCCGGATAGCGGGGGCAGGAGGAACCGGGGAGCTGTTTTTT.

The chain recombines TRBV27 with TRBJ1-1; TRBD1 matches at 10 bases. Germline values: CDR1 MNHEY, CDR2 SMNVEV (reference sequence). Losses at the gene ends were 1 base for V and 11 bases for J; bases not matched to a gene: 4. The CDR3 loop spans 13 amino acids. CDR3 DNA sequence: TGTGCCAGCAGTTTATTCGGACAGGGGGTGGCTTTCTTT. Its translation: CASSLFGQGVAFF.

The V gene is TRBV10-1, the J gene TRBJ2-1, with D unresolved. Germline assignment: CDR1 WNHNN and CDR2 SYGVQD (reference sequence). Trimming cost V 3 bases and J 4 bases, with 7 bases left between them. The CDR3 totals 13 residues. For the CDR3, the DNA is TGCGCCAGCAGTGAAAATAAGTACAATGAGCAGTTCTTC. This translates into CASSENKYNEQFF.

The chain uses TRBV2 and TRBJ2-7, with D hard to call. CDR3 size: 12 residues. Germline V gene lookup returns CDR1 SNHLY and CDR2 FYNNEI. Trimming took 6 bases from V and 7 from J, leaving 13 bases between them. The CDR3 loop is CASRAPPREQYF. The CDR3 nucleotides read TGTGCCAGCAGGGCCCCCCCTCGAGAGCAGTACTTC.